This T cell receptor beta chain was found in a study of blood T cell repertoires in COVID-19. Study as a whole: Samples of COVID-19 (acute and convalescent) were obtained from the United States, Italy and Spain.

This clone came up a few times. This table comes from immunoSEQ multiplex PCR, and its TCRdb copy is limited to in-frame clones, with some not included. Of fewer than 250,000 clones in the sample, 87% were seen once. V lost 2 bases and J 6 bases, leaving 17 bases between the germline ends. The CDR3 runs to 15 residues. CDR1 is MNHEY and CDR2 is SMNVEV in the germline V gene (reference sequence). This clonotype was sampled from a young man in a cohort exposed to, infected with or recovered from COVID-19 (not recorded which). The V gene is TRBV27, the J gene TRBJ2-7, with TRBD2 as a possible D gene (6 bases). Source material: PBMCs or T cells enriched from blood (not recorded which). CDR3 region: CASSLTGTPPIEQYF. The CDR3 coding sequence is TGTGCCAGCAGTTTAACCGGGACTCCTCCTATCGAGCAGTACTTC.